This T cell receptor beta chain is from a study of blood T cell repertoires in COVID-19. About the study: T cells, B-cell-depleted T cells, or PBMCs supplied cDNA or gDNA.

CDR1 is SGHVS, CDR2 FQNEAQ, per germline. Trimming took 2 bases from V and 3 from J, leaving 5 bases between them. This CDR3 is 13 amino acids long. Sequenced by immunoSEQ multiplex PCR; TCRdb stores in-frame clones only, minus some. The data contain around 140,000 clones, 85% to 90% of them seen just once; the ten biggest clones take up roughly 12%. The chain combines TRBV7-8 with TRBJ1-5, with D unresolved. Sample: PBMCs or T cells enriched from blood (not recorded which). The TCR comes from a man aged 60-69 years who had recovered from COVID-19. The CDR3: CASSLTYNQPQHF. The DNA for the CDR3 is TGTGCCAGCAGCTTAACATACAATCAGCCCCAGCATTTT.